Following are 28 T cell receptor beta chains from one sample sequenced in a study of cytomegalovirus exposure and HLA in healthy donors (dated by TCRdb to the late 2010s). Libraries were constructed by the immunoSEQ multiplex PCR assay. A mixture of 60 forward primers for TCR Vbeta segments and 13 reverse primers for TCR Jbeta segments was used in the multiplex PCR. TCRdb's version of the immuneACCESS table is confined to in-frame rearrangements and falls short of the full clone set. An unresolved V gene accounts for under half of the shortfall where checked; the remainder is of unknown origin. This sample has 120,000 or so clones in its table, and 8.5% to 9% of those were observed once. The ten largest clones capture around 6% of the sample. The sample consisted of PBMCs. These receptors originate from a woman between 35 and 50 years old in good health and CMV-seropositive.

This clone has only one observation. The CDR3 protein is CASSSTEGWGAFF. DNA for the CDR3: TGTGCCAGCAGTTCCACCGAGGGCTGGGGAGCTTTCTTT. The chain combines TRBV6-5 with TRBJ1-1; D gene unclear. CDR3 length equals 13 residues. V gave up 4 bases and J gave up 10 bases, with 16 bases separating them. CDR1 and CDR2 (germline): MNHEY, SVGAGI.

This clone occurred a few times. This sequence joins TRBV5-4 and TRBJ2-7; the match to TRBD1 covers 9 bases. Looked up from germline, CDR1 is SGHNT and CDR2 is YYREEE (reference sequence). The length of the CDR3 is 14 residues. Unmatched junction bases numbered 7, after V lost 4 bases and J lost 5 bases. This CDR3 is CASSTGTGFNEQYF. The CDR3 nucleotides read TGTGCCAGCAGCACAGGGACAGGGTTCAACGAGCAGTACTTC.

This clone was detected a few times. The chain recombines TRBV6-5 with TRBJ1-2, with D tentatively TRBD1 (6 bases). The CDR3 extends over 14 amino acids. The V gene lost 6 bases and the J gene lost 8 bases, with 19 bases spanning the gap. Germline V lookup: CDR1 MNHEY, CDR2 SVGAGI. The CDR3 DNA reads TGTGCCAGCAGGCTACGGGGGGGGCTGGGGGGCTACACCTTC. This gives the protein CASRLRGGLGGYTF.

This clone was seen only a few times. The chain uses TRBV13 and TRBJ1-1; D is uncertain. Germline loops: CDR1 PRHDT, CDR2 FYEKMQ (reference sequence). The CDR3 extends over 12 amino acids. V gave up 4 bases and J gave up 3 bases, with 6 bases separating them. CDR3: CASSSGDTEAFF. The CDR3 DNA is TGTGCCAGCAGCTCCGGGGACACTGAAGCTTTCTTT.

The chain recombines TRBV7-9 with TRBJ1-2; D is perhaps TRBD1 (6 bases). The ends were cut back, 7 bases at V and 2 bases at J, with 14 bases in the middle. CDR1 and CDR2 (germline): SEHNR, FQNEAQ (reference sequence). The CDR3 has 14 residues. The CDR3 loop is CASTLSGENYGYTF. The CDR3 DNA follows: TGTGCCAGCACCCTGTCAGGGGAGAACTATGGCTACACCTTC.

The V and J genes are TRBV29-1 and TRBJ1-1, with D perhaps matching TRBD1 (5 bases). This CDR3 has 14 amino acids. Germline values: CDR1 SQVTM, CDR2 ANQGSEA. V was clipped by 6 bases and J by 0 bases, with 14 bases between them. CDR3 in amino acids: CSVIPRQLNTEAFF. Here the CDR3 DNA reads TGCAGCGTGATTCCCCGACAGCTGAACACTGAAGCTTTCTTT.

There are many counts of this clone. This rearrangement joins TRBV28 to TRBJ1-5; D is unresolved. Germline CDR1 reads MDHEN; CDR2 reads SYDVKM. The V end was cut by 4 bases, the J end by 0 bases, with 13 bases between. The CDR3 covers 16 residues. CDR3 DNA sequence: TGTGCCAGCAGTTCACCCCGACGGGGTAGCAATCAGCCCCAGCATTTT. It translates to CASSSPRRGSNQPQHF.

A few counts support this clone. The chain links TRBV10-3 to TRBJ2-7, with TRBD2 matching over 7 bases. The germline V gene has CDR1 ENHRY and CDR2 SYGVKD. J lost 2 bases, V lost 6 bases, and 7 bases had no gene match. This CDR3 contains 14 residues. The CDR3 is CAIRPWEGPYEQYF. CDR3 coding DNA: TGTGCCATCAGGCCGTGGGAGGGCCCCTACGAGCAGTACTTC.

The chain carries TRBV2 and TRBJ1-2; D unclear. In germline, CDR1 is SNHLY, CDR2 FYNNEI. The V end lost 4 bases, the J end lost 4 bases, and 16 bases lay between the germline ends. The length of the CDR3 is 15 residues. Here the CDR3 DNA reads TGTGCCAGCAGTGTCCGGGGTTTTACGTTCTATGGCTACACCTTC. Its protein is CASSVRGFTFYGYTF.

The chain employs TRBV5-4 and TRBJ2-6; D uncertain. This CDR3 has 13 residues. CDR1 is SGHNT, CDR2 YYREEE, per germline (reference sequence). Trimming shortened V by 3 bases and J by 4 bases, and 5 bases separated the two germline ends. CDR3 region: CASSSLGANVLTF. CDR3 bases: TGTGCCAGCAGCTCCCTAGGGGCCAACGTCCTGACTTTC.

This chain connects TRBV11-2 to TRBJ2-7; TRBD1 aligns across 9 bases. The CDR3 is 14 amino acids. Germline trimming cut 6 bases from V and 4 bases from J; bases unmatched to any gene: 7. Per the germline V gene, CDR1 is SGHAT and CDR2 is FQNNGV. CDR3: CASSAGTGLYEQYF. The CDR3 DNA sequence: TGTGCCAGCAGTGCCGGGACAGGGTTATACGAGCAGTACTTC.

The chain employs TRBV19 and TRBJ1-5; tentatively, D is TRBD1 (6 bases). Per the germline V gene, CDR1 is LNHDA and CDR2 is SQIVND (reference sequence). The V gene lost 7 bases and the J gene lost 4 bases, with 14 bases spanning the gap. This CDR3 spans 14 amino acids. The CDR3 here is CASKDWTENQPQHF. CDR3 nucleotide sequence: TGTGCCAGTAAAGATTGGACAGAGAATCAGCCCCAGCATTTT. Based on the CDR3 plus reference TRBV19 and TRBJ1-5, the full variable domain is DGGITQSPKYLFRKEGQNVTLSCEQNLNHDAMYWYRQDPGQGLRLIYYSQIVNDFQKGDIAEGYSVSREKKESFPLTVTSAQKNPTAFYLCASKDWTENQPQHFGDGTRLSIL.

This chain joins TRBV14 and TRBJ2-1; weak D call: TRBD2 (5 bases). V was clipped by 5 bases and J by 5 bases, with 16 bases between them. The V gene's germline CDR1 is SGHDN and CDR2 FVKESK. The CDR3 runs to 15 residues. The CDR3: CASSSLGIANNEQFF. CDR3 nucleotide sequence: TGTGCCAGCAGCTCCCTCGGGATAGCTAACAATGAGCAGTTCTTC.

This clone was counted only a few times. The chain uses TRBV5-6 and TRBJ2-7; maybe TRBD1 (7 bases). Trimming stripped 5 bases from V and 6 bases from J, with 21 bases between. The CDR3 has 15 residues. Germline assignment: CDR1 SGHDT and CDR2 YYEEEE. This CDR3 is CASSQGGRARSEQYF. CDR3 nucleotides: TGTGCCAGCAGTCAGGGGGGTAGGGCCAGGAGCGAGCAGTACTTC.

The chain uses TRBV9 and TRBJ1-1; D remains ambiguous. CDR3 length equals 14 residues. The V end was cut by 2 bases, the J end by 0 bases, with 8 bases between. The germline V gene has CDR1 SGDLS and CDR2 YYNGEE. DNA for the CDR3: TGTGCCAGCAGCGTTAGCGGCATGAACACTGAAGCTTTCTTT. This translates into CASSVSGMNTEAFF. Full variable domain (missing parts from reference TRBV9 and TRBJ1-1): DSGVTQTPKHLITATGQRVTLRCSPRSGDLSVYWYQQSLDQGLQFLIQYYNGEERAKGNILERFSAQQFPDLHSELNLSSLELGDSALYFCASSVSGMNTEAFFGQGTRLTVV.

This clone appeared a few times. V is TRBV5-1 and J is TRBJ2-7; 8 nucleotides match TRBD1. Germline V CDR1 and CDR2: SGHRS, YFSETQ. After removal of 2 bases from V and 3 bases from J, the junction contained 4 bases not matched to a gene. The CDR3 extends over 14 amino acids. The chain's CDR3 is CASSFRDRSYEQYF. CDR3 DNA sequence: TGCGCCAGCAGCTTTCGGGACAGGAGCTACGAGCAGTACTTC.

The gene calls are TRBV5-6 and TRBJ1-2, with 10 bases that match TRBD1. This CDR3 has 14 amino acids. J was trimmed by 5 bases and V by 3 bases; bases with no gene match: 4. Germline V gene data show CDR1 as SGHDT and CDR2 as YYEEEE. The CDR3: CASSSWDRGYGYTF. As DNA, the CDR3 is TGTGCCAGCAGCTCCTGGGACAGGGGTTATGGCTACACCTTC.

The V and J genes are TRBV7-3 and TRBJ1-6; the match to TRBD1 covers 8 bases. V shed 5 bases, J shed 0 bases, and the junction held 3 bases outside the gene matches. CDR1 SGHTA and CDR2 FQGTGA come from the germline V gene. The CDR3 length is 16 residues. CDR3 sequence (DNA): TGTGCCAGCAGCCCAACAGGGGGCTCCTATAATTCACCCCTCCACTTT. This codes for CASSPTGGSYNSPLHF. The variable domain in full, with the rest retrieved from reference TRBV7-3 and TRBJ1-6, is GAGVSQTPSNKVTEKGKYVELRCDPISGHTALYWYRQSLGQGPEFLIYFQGTGAADDSGLPNDRFFAVRPEGSVSTLKIQRTERGDSAVYLCASSPTGGSYNSPLHFGNGTRLTVT.

Of note for this clone: In the same sample, other DNA sequences code for this CDR3. The rearrangement links TRBV7-9 to TRBJ1-1; the match to TRBD1 covers 7 bases. Unmatched junction bases numbered 5, after V lost 5 bases and J lost 2 bases. Germline V CDR1 and CDR2: SEHNR, FQNEAQ (reference sequence). CDR3 size: 14 residues. DNA of the CDR3: TGTGCCAGCAGCCCGGGACAGTCCAACACTGAAGCTTTCTTT. Translated, it gives CASSPGQSNTEAFF.

This clone was observed a handful of times. This chain joins TRBV14 and TRBJ1-1; no firm D call. Deletions cut 4 bases from V and 0 bases from J, with 6 bases between. The CDR3 spans 13 residues. In germline, CDR1 is SGHDN, CDR2 FVKESK. The chain's CDR3 is CASSPSLNTEAFF. In DNA, the CDR3 is TGTGCCAGCAGCCCTTCCTTGAACACTGAAGCTTTCTTT.

The chain is built from TRBV4-1 and TRBJ2-1, with 10 bases lining up with TRBD2. Trimming at V came to 4 bases and at J to 4 bases, leaving 7 bases not matched to a gene. Germline loops: CDR1 MGHRA, CDR2 YSYEKL. The CDR3 is 16 residues long. CDR3 DNA sequence: TGCGCCAGCAGCCCGTCGACTAGCGGGTATTACAATGAGCAGTTCTTC. Translated: CASSPSTSGYYNEQFF.

The sample holds a few counts of this clone. V usage is TRBV30 and J usage is TRBJ1-5; TRBD1 matches 9 bases. Germline V gene sequence: CDR1 GTSNPN, CDR2 SVGIG (reference sequence). V trimming: 1 base; J trimming: 0 bases; junction bases outside the gene matches: 13. The CDR3 loop spans 19 amino acids. The DNA of the CDR3 is TGTGCCTGGAGTGCCCCCGGGACAGGGAGTTTGTATAGCAATCAGCCCCAGCATTTT. Residues: CAWSAPGTGSLYSNQPQHF. The full variable domain, completed using reference TRBV30 and TRBJ1-5, is SQTIHQWPATLVQPVGSPLSLECTVEGTSNPNLYWYRQAAGRGLQLLFYSVGIGQISSEVPQNLSASRPQDRQFILSSKKLLLSDSGFYLCAWSAPGTGSLYSNQPQHFGDGTRLSIL.

This clone has at least ten counts. Other DNA sequences in this specimen translate into the identical CDR3. The chain recombines TRBV10-3 with TRBJ1-6, with D uncertain. Looked up from germline, CDR1 is ENHRY and CDR2 is SYGVKD. V lost 4 bases, J lost 6 bases, and 7 bases lay in between. This CDR3 has 13 residues. The CDR3 coding sequence is TGTGCCATCAGTGTGGGGAGTAATTCACCCCTCCACTTT. It yields the protein CAISVGSNSPLHF.

This clone came up a few times. V usage is TRBV5-6 and J usage is TRBJ2-2; D possibly corresponds to TRBD1 (6 bases). Trimming pared 1 base from V and 7 bases from J, leaving 17 bases between. Germline V gene sequence: CDR1 SGHDT, CDR2 YYEEEE. This CDR3 is 16 amino acids long. Here the CDR3 reads CASSLLGVGAIGELFF. CDR3 DNA sequence: TGTGCCAGCAGCTTGTTAGGGGTGGGGGCCATCGGGGAGCTGTTTTTT.

This clone turned up a few times. The CDR3 nucleotides are TGTGCCAGCAGTGATCAGGGTTGGGTAGGTCAGCCCCAGCATTTT. Residues: CASSDQGWVGQPQHF. V is TRBV6-1 and J is TRBJ1-5; a possible D gene is TRBD1 (5 bases). This CDR3 is 15 amino acids long. Germline assignment: CDR1 MNHNS and CDR2 SASEGT. The ends were cut back, 3 bases at V and 6 bases at J, with 15 bases in the middle.

This clone appeared a few times. The J gene is TRBJ2-7, the V gene TRBV7-9; 7 nucleotides align to TRBD1. The junction had 6 bases not matched to a gene; V was cut back by 1 base and J by 6 bases. Per germline, CDR1 SEHNR and CDR2 FQNEAQ (reference sequence). This CDR3 comprises 14 residues. This CDR3 reads CASSLGDSLFEQYF. CDR3 bases: TGTGCCAGCAGCTTAGGGGACAGCTTGTTCGAGCAGTACTTC.

This clone was counted between two and nine times. The V gene is TRBV18, the J gene TRBJ1-1; D remains ambiguous. CDR1 is KGHSH, CDR2 LQKENI, per germline. The V end lost 4 bases, the J end lost 6 bases, and 9 bases lay between the germline ends. The CDR3 has 12 residues. The CDR3 spells CASSLGRPEAFF. The CDR3, as DNA: TGTGCCAGCTCACTAGGGAGGCCTGAAGCTTTCTTT.

This clone was picked up a small number of times. The chain links TRBV5-1 to TRBJ2-5; maybe TRBD1 (6 bases). The CDR3 is made up of 14 amino acids. V was cut by 4 bases and J by 3 bases, with 13 bases left in between. Germline CDR1 is SGHRS and CDR2 is YFSETQ. CDR3 region: CASSRWGLKETQYF. In DNA form, the CDR3 reads TGCGCCAGCAGCCGTTGGGGGCTAAAAGAGACCCAGTACTTC.